These 32 T cell receptor beta chains were all obtained from the same sample, sequenced in a study of blood T cell repertoires in COVID-19 (dated by TCRdb to the early 2020s). The protocol used for the library was the immunoSEQ multiplex PCR assay. This is the immuneACCESS table as TCRdb keeps it, with only in-frame sequences that have V and J called. A part of the clones is gone; compared with another copy, unresolved V genes explain less than half, and the rest is unexplained. Here the sample has 330,000 or so clones; approximately 89% occur a single time. 5% to 6% of the sample is in the top ten clones. The specimen sequenced was PBMCs or T cells enriched from blood (not recorded which). The receptors were gathered from a man aged 25-45 years who had recovered from COVID-19.

This sequence joins TRBV6-1 and TRBJ1-4; 7 bases match TRBD1. The ends lost 2 bases at V and 8 bases at J; junction bases unmatched: 11. The CDR3 totals 16 residues. Germline V gene data show CDR1 as MNHNS and CDR2 as SASEGT. The CDR3 protein is CASSELYGTANEKLFF. DNA of the CDR3: TGTGCCAGCAGTGAACTTTACGGGACAGCAAACGAAAAACTGTTTTTT.

The DNA for the CDR3 is TGTGCCAGTAGTATAGGGACTAGCGGGGGCACAGATACGCAGTATTTT. Residues: CASSIGTSGGTDTQYF. The chain carries TRBV19 and TRBJ2-3, with TRBD2 identical over 12 bases. V gave up 1 base and J gave up 1 base; unmatched junction bases: 0. The CDR3 loop spans 16 amino acids. Germline V gene lookup returns CDR1 LNHDA and CDR2 SQIVND (reference sequence).

The chain recombines TRBV7-2 with TRBJ1-2, with TRBD1 matching over 8 bases. Trimming removed 4 bases from V and 4 bases from J; junction bases left unmatched: 5. The CDR3 runs 14 residues. The germline gives CDR1 SGHTA, CDR2 FQGNSA. The CDR3 nucleotides read TGTGCCAGCAGCTGGGACAGGTCTGTCTATGGCTACACCTTC. The encoded protein is CASSWDRSVYGYTF.

This sequence joins TRBV2 and TRBJ2-7, with 7 bases matching TRBD1. Germline values: CDR1 SNHLY, CDR2 FYNNEI. V lost 4 bases to trimming and J lost 2 bases; unmatched junction nucleotides: 8. The CDR3 is 15 residues long. CDR3 in amino acids: CASSVLRDRPYEQYF. The CDR3 DNA follows: TGTGCCAGCAGTGTACTTCGGGACAGACCCTACGAGCAGTACTTC.

Written as DNA, the CDR3 is TGTGCCTGGAGTCGGGGGAGGAATCAGCCCCAGCATTTT. Protein sequence: CAWSRGRNQPQHF. The chain combines TRBV30 with TRBJ1-5; tentatively, D is TRBD1 (5 bases). Trimming took off 2 bases at V and 4 bases at J, with 9 bases between the two ends. Germline CDR1 and CDR2: GTSNPN and SVGIG (reference sequence). The CDR3 contains 13 residues.

This clone was picked up a small number of times. V gene TRBV9 combines with J gene TRBJ1-3; 9 positions agree with TRBD1. The junction had 8 bases not matched to a gene; V was cut back by 7 bases and J by 0 bases. Germline loops: CDR1 SGDLS, CDR2 YYNGEE. CDR3 length: 16 residues. The CDR3, as DNA: TGTGCCAGCGGACAGGGGCCCTATCTCTCTGGAAACACCATATATTTT. Translated: CASGQGPYLSGNTIYF. The entire variable domain, with the rest obtained from reference TRBV9 and TRBJ1-3, is as follows: DSGVTQTPKHLITATGQRVTLRCSPRSGDLSVYWYQQSLDQGLQFLIQYYNGEERAKGNILERFSAQQFPDLHSELNLSSLELGDSALYFCASGQGPYLSGNTIYFGEGSWLTVV.

V gene TRBV18 combines with J gene TRBJ2-5; 9 positions agree with TRBD2. Trimming cost V 6 bases and J 5 bases; bases outside gene matches: 13. From germline, CDR1 is KGHSH and CDR2 LQKENI. CDR3 length: 16 amino acids. CDR3 sequence reads: CASSPLAGAGTETQYF. CDR3 in DNA: TGTGCCAGCTCTCCCTTAGCGGGGGCCGGTACGGAGACCCAGTACTTC.

V usage is TRBV6-5 and J usage is TRBJ1-1; D unresolved. Germline lookup yields CDR1 MNHEY and CDR2 SVGAGI. Trimming took off 4 bases at V and 3 bases at J, with 12 bases between the two ends. This CDR3 has 14 residues. As DNA, the CDR3 is TGTGCCAGCAGTTTCCGACGGGGATACACTGAAGCTTTCTTT. Protein sequence: CASSFRRGYTEAFF.

The chain joins TRBV10-3 to TRBJ2-1; D ambiguous. The CDR3 is 13 residues long. The V and J ends lost 1 base and 8 bases respectively, with 9 bases between them. Per the germline V gene, CDR1 is ENHRY and CDR2 is SYGVKD. The CDR3 is CAISEWVGDEQFF. In DNA form, the CDR3 reads TGTGCCATCAGTGAGTGGGTGGGCGATGAGCAGTTCTTC.

V is TRBV7-9 and J is TRBJ2-3; the D is unclear. The V gene lost 7 bases and the J gene lost 0 bases, with 14 bases spanning the gap. CDR1 is SEHNR, CDR2 FQNEAQ, per germline (reference sequence). The CDR3 length is 15 residues. CDR3 DNA sequence: TGTGCCAGCAACAACTGGGCTTATAGCACAGATACGCAGTATTTT. It specifies CASNNWAYSTDTQYF.

The V call is TRBV5-4, the J call TRBJ2-5; 9 bases match TRBD2. The CDR3 sequence is 16 residues long. From germline, CDR1 is SGHNT and CDR2 YYREEE (reference sequence). V lost 0 bases and J lost 4; bases outside the gene matches: 7. The CDR3 coding sequence is TGTGCCAGCAGCTTGGGTGGTCTAGCGGGGAGAGAGACCCAGTACTTC. Translated: CASSLGGLAGRETQYF.

The chain's CDR3 is CASSRQGFSPLHF. The CDR3 DNA reads TGTGCCAGCTCTAGACAGGGATTTTCACCCCTCCACTTT. The V and J genes are TRBV12-3 or TRBV12-4 and TRBJ1-6; 7 bases match TRBD1. V trimming: 8 bases; J trimming: 9 bases; junction bases outside the gene matches: 7. The length of the CDR3 is 13 residues.

The V and J genes are TRBV27 and TRBJ2-1, with D tentatively TRBD1 (6 bases). This CDR3 has 13 amino acids. V gave up 7 bases and J gave up 7 bases, with 14 bases separating them. Germline-derived CDR1 and CDR2 are MNHEY and SMNVEV (reference sequence). CDR3 region: CASTPSQGNEQFF. CDR3 nucleotides: TGTGCCAGCACTCCCTCGCAGGGGAATGAGCAGTTCTTC.

The CDR3 DNA reads TGTGCCAGCAGCCAAGGGCTAGCGGGTTACGAGCAGTACTTC. As protein: CASSQGLAGYEQYF. This chain uses TRBV2 with TRBJ2-7, with 8 positions matching TRBD2. The CDR3 covers 14 residues. Germline CDR1 is SNHLY and CDR2 is FYNNEI. V gave up 6 bases and J gave up 4 bases; unmatched junction bases: 8.

The chain couples TRBV10-1 to TRBJ1-5; the D is unclear. Germline V gives CDR1 WNHNN, CDR2 SYGVQD (reference sequence). The CDR3 is made up of 14 amino acids. V was trimmed by 4 bases and J by 3 bases, leaving 10 bases between them. The CDR3, as DNA: TGCGCCAGCAGTGTGTCTGCGGACAATCAGCCCCAGCATTTT. Residues: CASSVSADNQPQHF.

This rearrangement joins TRBV4-2 to TRBJ2-3; D unresolved. The V end was cut by 0 bases, the J end by 0 bases, with 7 bases between. The CDR3 length is 15 residues. Looked up from germline, CDR1 is LGHNA and CDR2 is YNFKEQ. In nucleotides, the CDR3 is TGTGCCAGCAGCCAAGACAGGCCGAGCACAGATACGCAGTATTTT. Translating it yields CASSQDRPSTDTQYF.

The chain couples TRBV9 to TRBJ2-2; 15 bases match TRBD2. CDR3 size: 18 residues. Trimming cost V 4 bases and J 6 bases; bases outside gene matches: 10. Germline V gene lookup returns CDR1 SGDLS and CDR2 YYNGEE. CDR3 sequence: CASSPGLAGGFDPGELFF. CDR3 DNA: TGTGCCAGCAGCCCGGGACTAGCGGGGGGATTCGACCCCGGGGAGCTGTTTTTT. Complete variable domain (other parts from reference TRBV9 and TRBJ2-2): DSGVTQTPKHLITATGQRVTLRCSPRSGDLSVYWYQQSLDQGLQFLIQYYNGEERAKGNILERFSAQQFPDLHSELNLSSLELGDSALYFCASSPGLAGGFDPGELFFGEGSRLTVL.

J is TRBJ2-1 and V is TRBV7-9, with 8 bases that match TRBD1. This CDR3 region has 16 residues. Trimming cost V 6 bases and J 0 bases; bases outside gene matches: 7. Germline V lookup: CDR1 SEHNR, CDR2 FQNEAQ (reference sequence). The DNA for the CDR3 is TGTGCCAGCAGGACGGAAACAGGGGGCTCCTACAATGAGCAGTTCTTC. Protein: CASRTETGGSYNEQFF.

The J gene is TRBJ2-7, the V gene TRBV12-3 or TRBV12-4, with D maybe TRBD1 (5 bases). The CDR3 loop spans 13 amino acids. V lost 3 bases and J 3 bases, leaving 9 bases between the germline ends. The CDR3 bases are TGTGCCAGCAGTTTTCGTACAGGCTACGAGCAGTACTTC. It yields the protein CASSFRTGYEQYF.

This rearrangement joins TRBV29-1 to TRBJ1-2; TRBD1 matches 8 bases. The CDR3 consists of 13 residues. The germline CDR1 and CDR2 sequences are SQVTM and ANQGSEA. Trimming removed 4 bases from V and 0 bases from J; junction bases left unmatched: 1. CDR3 nucleotide sequence: TGCAGCGTTGGGACAGGGACTAACTATGGCTACACCTTC. Amino acid sequence: CSVGTGTNYGYTF.

This clone was picked up one time. The rearrangement uses TRBV7-9 and TRBJ2-4; 7 bases agree with TRBD1. The CDR3 runs to 16 residues. From germline, CDR1 is SEHNR and CDR2 FQNEAQ (reference sequence). V lost 6 bases, J lost 0 bases, and 8 bases stayed unmatched. CDR3 sequence: CASSSDRNIAKNIQYF. The CDR3 DNA reads TGTGCCAGCAGTTCGGACAGGAACATAGCCAAAAACATTCAGTACTTC.

The chain couples TRBV27 to TRBJ2-7, with D maybe TRBD1 (5 bases). The CDR3 has 14 amino acids. CDR1 is MNHEY, CDR2 SMNVEV, per germline (reference sequence). Trimming took off 2 bases at V and 6 bases at J, with 14 bases between the two ends. The CDR3 DNA reads as TGTGCCAGCAGTTTACAGGGCGAAGTCCCCGAGCAGTACTTC. This gives the protein CASSLQGEVPEQYF.

The chain joins TRBV11-2 to TRBJ2-2, with a tentative D call TRBD2 (5 bases). The germline V and J ends were trimmed by 3 bases and 2 bases, with 16 bases remaining between them. Germline V gives CDR1 SGHAT, CDR2 FQNNGV. This CDR3 has 17 residues. The CDR3 loop is CASSFPEADPNTGELFF. The CDR3 DNA sequence: TGTGCCAGCAGCTTCCCGGAAGCGGACCCTAACACCGGGGAGCTGTTTTTT.

This chain uses TRBV5-1 with TRBJ2-1; TRBD1 matches at 9 bases. Trimming at V came to 6 bases and at J to 4 bases, leaving 17 bases not matched to a gene. Germline CDR1 and CDR2: SGHRS and YFSETQ. CDR3 length: 18 residues. Here the CDR3 DNA reads TGCGCCAGCAAAAGACGGGACAGGGAGCCTCTGGGGTACAATGAGCAGTTCTTC. Translating it yields CASKRRDREPLGYNEQFF.

The V and J genes are TRBV5-1 and TRBJ1-3; 8 bases match TRBD1. This CDR3 has 15 amino acids. The ends lost 4 bases at V and 3 bases at J; junction bases unmatched: 6. CDR1 and CDR2 from the germline V gene are SGHRS and YFSETQ. CDR3 residues: CASSPGQGDGNTIYF. Written as DNA, the CDR3 is TGCGCCAGCAGCCCCGGACAGGGAGATGGAAACACCATATATTTT.

The rearrangement joins TRBV2 to TRBJ2-3; tentative D call: TRBD1 (8 bases). V lost 6 bases and J 0 bases, leaving 16 bases between the germline ends. Germline V CDR1 and CDR2: SNHLY, FYNNEI. The CDR3 extends over 16 amino acids. The CDR3 nucleotides are TGTGCCAGCAGGGGGGGGACAGGTATAAGCACAGATACGCAGTATTTT. Translated: CASRGGTGISTDTQYF.

This clone was picked up a small number of times. The chain joins TRBV29-1 to TRBJ1-4; 8 bases fit TRBD1. After removal of 8 bases from V and 3 bases from J, the junction contained 5 bases not matched to a gene. The CDR3 totals 13 residues. Germline V lookup: CDR1 SQVTM, CDR2 ANQGSEA. Here the CDR3 DNA reads TGCAGCCATACAGGGGGGTCTAATGAAAAACTGTTTTTT. Residues: CSHTGGSNEKLFF.

The chain uses TRBV28 and TRBJ2-3; D might be TRBD2 (5 bases). V lost 6 bases and J lost 6, with 13 bases in between. The germline V gene has CDR1 MDHEN and CDR2 SYDVKM. The CDR3 consists of 13 residues. The CDR3 DNA is TGTGCCAGCAGCCAAAGTAGAGGGGATACGCAGTATTTT. This gives the protein CASSQSRGDTQYF.

For this clone: The sample holds other DNA sequences that translate to the same CDR3. This chain uses TRBV19 with TRBJ1-6; 9 bases match TRBD1. Per the germline V gene, CDR1 is LNHDA and CDR2 is SQIVND (reference sequence). J lost 7 bases, V lost 2 bases, and 3 bases had no gene match. The CDR3 is 15 amino acids. CDR3 bases: TGTGCCAGTAGTATATTAGGACAGGGGAATTCACCCCTCCACTTT. The encoded protein is CASSILGQGNSPLHF.

The J gene is TRBJ1-6, the V gene TRBV4-2; D is possibly TRBD1 (5 bases). Germline CDR1 LGHNA, CDR2 YNFKEQ. The CDR3 has 14 residues. With 0 bases removed from V and 11 bases from J, the gap between germline ends came to 11 bases. CDR3 region: CASSQEWGDPPLHF. Written as DNA, the CDR3 is TGTGCCAGCAGCCAAGAATGGGGGGACCCACCCCTCCACTTT.

The V gene is TRBV7-2, the J gene TRBJ2-1; D ambiguous. The V end lost 5 bases, the J end lost 4 bases, and 18 bases lay between the germline ends. The CDR3 length is 16 residues. Per germline, CDR1 SGHTA and CDR2 FQGNSA. The CDR3 loop is CASSPSSSGSYNEQFF. DNA for the CDR3: TGTGCCAGCAGCCCCTCGTCCTCCGGTTCGTACAATGAGCAGTTCTTC.

As for this clone: The same CDR3 can be traced to other DNA sequences in this sample. This rearrangement joins TRBV5-1 to TRBJ1-5; TRBD1 is a possible D gene (6 bases). There are 14 residues in the CDR3. Germline CDR1 and CDR2: SGHRS and YFSETQ. V gave up 2 bases and J gave up 1 base, with 7 bases separating them. The CDR3, as DNA: TGCGCCAGCAGCTTAGGACAGAGCAATCAGCCCCAGCATTTT. Translated, it gives CASSLGQSNQPQHF.